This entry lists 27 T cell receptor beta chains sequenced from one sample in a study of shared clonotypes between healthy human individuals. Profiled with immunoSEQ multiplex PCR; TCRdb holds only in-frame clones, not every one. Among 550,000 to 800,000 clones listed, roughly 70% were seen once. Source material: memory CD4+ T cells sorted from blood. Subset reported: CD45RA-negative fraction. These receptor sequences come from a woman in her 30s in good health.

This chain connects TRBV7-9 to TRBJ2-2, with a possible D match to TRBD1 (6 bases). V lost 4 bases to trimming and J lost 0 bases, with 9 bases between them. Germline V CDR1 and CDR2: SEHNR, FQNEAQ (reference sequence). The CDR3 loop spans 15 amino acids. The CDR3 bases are TGTGCCAGCAGCTCACAGGGTGCGAACACCGGGGAGCTGTTTTTT. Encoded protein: CASSSQGANTGELFF.

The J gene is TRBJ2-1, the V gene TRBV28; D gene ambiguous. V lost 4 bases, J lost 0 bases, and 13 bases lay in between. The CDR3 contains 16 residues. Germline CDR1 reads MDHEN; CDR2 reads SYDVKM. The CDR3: CASSSASTSSYNEQFF. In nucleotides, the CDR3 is TGTGCCAGCAGTTCCGCGTCTACCAGCTCCTACAATGAGCAGTTCTTC.

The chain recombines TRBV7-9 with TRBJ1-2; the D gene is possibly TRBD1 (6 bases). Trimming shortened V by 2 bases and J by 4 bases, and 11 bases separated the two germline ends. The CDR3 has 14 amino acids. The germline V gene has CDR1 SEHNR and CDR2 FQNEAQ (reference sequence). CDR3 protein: CASSLYSGVYGYTF. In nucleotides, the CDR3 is TGTGCCAGCAGCTTATACTCAGGGGTCTATGGCTACACCTTC.

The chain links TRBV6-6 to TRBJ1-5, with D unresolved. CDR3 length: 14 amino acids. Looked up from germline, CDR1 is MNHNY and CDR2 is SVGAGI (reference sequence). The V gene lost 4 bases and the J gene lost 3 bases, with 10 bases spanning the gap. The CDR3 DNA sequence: TGTGCCAGCAGTTCTCGGCAGAACAATCAGCCCCAGCATTTT. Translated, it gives CASSSRQNNQPQHF.

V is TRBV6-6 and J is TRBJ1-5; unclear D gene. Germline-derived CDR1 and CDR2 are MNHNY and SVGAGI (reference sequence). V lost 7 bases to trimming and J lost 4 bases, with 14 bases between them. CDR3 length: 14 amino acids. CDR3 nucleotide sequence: TGTGCCAGCAATACCCAAGGGTTTAATCAGCCCCAGCATTTT. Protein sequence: CASNTQGFNQPQHF.

The CDR3 protein is CASSESNTGELFF. The CDR3 DNA sequence: TGTGCCAGCAGTGAATCCAACACCGGGGAGCTGTTTTTT. The V and J genes are TRBV6-4 and TRBJ2-2; the D is unclear. Per the germline V gene, CDR1 is MRHNA and CDR2 is SNTAGT. This CDR3 has 13 amino acids. V lost 3 bases, J lost 2 bases, and 4 bases lay in between.

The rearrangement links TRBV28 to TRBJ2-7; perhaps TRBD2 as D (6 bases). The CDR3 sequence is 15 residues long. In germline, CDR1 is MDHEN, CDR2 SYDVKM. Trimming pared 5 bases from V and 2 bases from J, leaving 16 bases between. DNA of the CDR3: TGTGCCAGCAGTGCCACCGGGAGCCCTCCCTACGAGCAGTACTTC. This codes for CASSATGSPPYEQYF.

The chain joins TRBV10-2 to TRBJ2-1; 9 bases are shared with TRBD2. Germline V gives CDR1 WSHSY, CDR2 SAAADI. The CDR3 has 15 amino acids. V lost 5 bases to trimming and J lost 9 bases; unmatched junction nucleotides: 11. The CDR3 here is CASSTGGRALAEQFF. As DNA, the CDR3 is TGCGCCAGCAGTACTGGCGGGAGGGCGTTGGCTGAGCAGTTCTTC.

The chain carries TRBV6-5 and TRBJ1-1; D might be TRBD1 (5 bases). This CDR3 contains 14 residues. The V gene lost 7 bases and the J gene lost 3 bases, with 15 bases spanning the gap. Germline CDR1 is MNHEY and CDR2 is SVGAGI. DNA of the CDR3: TGTGCCAGCACCCGAGGGGAGTGGGACACTGAAGCTTTCTTT. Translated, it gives CASTRGEWDTEAFF.

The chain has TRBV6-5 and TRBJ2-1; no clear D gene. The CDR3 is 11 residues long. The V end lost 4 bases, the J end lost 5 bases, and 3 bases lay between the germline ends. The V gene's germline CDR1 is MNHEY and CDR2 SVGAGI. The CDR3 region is CASSLDNEQFF. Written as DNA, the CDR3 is TGTGCCAGCAGTTTGGACAATGAGCAGTTCTTC.

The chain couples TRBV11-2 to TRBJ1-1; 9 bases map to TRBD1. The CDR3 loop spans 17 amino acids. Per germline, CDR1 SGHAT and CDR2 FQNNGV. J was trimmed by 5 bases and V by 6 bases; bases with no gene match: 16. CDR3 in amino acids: CASSLTGTGFVWTEAFF. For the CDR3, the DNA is TGTGCCAGCAGTTTAACCGGGACAGGGTTTGTTTGGACTGAAGCTTTCTTT.

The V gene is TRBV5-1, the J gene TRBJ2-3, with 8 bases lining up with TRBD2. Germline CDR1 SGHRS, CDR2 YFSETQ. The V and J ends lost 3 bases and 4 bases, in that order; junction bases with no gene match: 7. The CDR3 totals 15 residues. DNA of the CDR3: TGCGCCAGCAGCTCAGTCCCGGGACTAGCAGATACGCAGTATTTT. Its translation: CASSSVPGLADTQYF. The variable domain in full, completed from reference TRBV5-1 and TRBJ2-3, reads KAGVTQTPRYLIKTRGQQVTLSCSPISGHRSVSWYQQTPGQGLQFLFEYFSETQRNKGNFPGRFSGRQFSNSRSEMNVSTLELGDSALYLCASSSVPGLADTQYFGPGTRLTVL.

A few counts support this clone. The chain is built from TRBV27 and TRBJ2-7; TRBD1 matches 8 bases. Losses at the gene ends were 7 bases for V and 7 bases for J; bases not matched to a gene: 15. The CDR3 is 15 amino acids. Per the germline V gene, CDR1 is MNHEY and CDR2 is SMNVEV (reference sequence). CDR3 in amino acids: CASTPSAGGFEEQYF. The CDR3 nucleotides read TGTGCCAGCACTCCCTCGGCAGGGGGCTTCGAGGAGCAGTACTTC.

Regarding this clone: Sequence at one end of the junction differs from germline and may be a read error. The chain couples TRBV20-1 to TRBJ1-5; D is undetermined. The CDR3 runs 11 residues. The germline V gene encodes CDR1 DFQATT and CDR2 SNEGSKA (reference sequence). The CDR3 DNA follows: TGCAGTGCTGGAGAACGGCAGCCCCAGCATTTT. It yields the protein CSAGERQPQHF.

As DNA, the CDR3 is TGTGCCAGCAGGGCTTCGGGACAGGAGGGCGAGCAGTACTTC. Its protein is CASRASGQEGEQYF. The chain combines TRBV2 with TRBJ2-7; 8 nucleotides agree with TRBD1. Germline CDR1 and CDR2: SNHLY and FYNNEI. The V and J ends lost 6 bases and 6 bases, in that order; junction bases with no gene match: 10. This CDR3 is built from 14 residues.

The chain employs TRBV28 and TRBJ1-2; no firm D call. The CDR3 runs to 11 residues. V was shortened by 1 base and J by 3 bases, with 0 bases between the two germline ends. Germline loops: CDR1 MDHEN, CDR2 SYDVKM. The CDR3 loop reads CASSLYYGYTF. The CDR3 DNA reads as TGTGCCAGCAGTTTATACTATGGCTACACCTTC.

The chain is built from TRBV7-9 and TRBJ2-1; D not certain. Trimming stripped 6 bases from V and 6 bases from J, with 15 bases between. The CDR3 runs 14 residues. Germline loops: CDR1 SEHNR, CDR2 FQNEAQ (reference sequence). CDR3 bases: TGTGCCAGCAGTCATAGCCGCTCGGTCAATGAGCAGTTCTTC. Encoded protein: CASSHSRSVNEQFF.

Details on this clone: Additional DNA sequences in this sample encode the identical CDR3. For the CDR3, the DNA is TGCAGCGTTGAAGATTGGCCCAACAATGAGCAGTTCTTC. Its translation is CSVEDWPNNEQFF. The rearrangement uses TRBV29-1 and TRBJ2-1, with D uncertain. V lost 0 bases, J lost 5 bases, and 8 bases lay in between. Germline CDR1 reads SQVTM; CDR2 reads ANQGSEA. CDR3 length: 13 residues.

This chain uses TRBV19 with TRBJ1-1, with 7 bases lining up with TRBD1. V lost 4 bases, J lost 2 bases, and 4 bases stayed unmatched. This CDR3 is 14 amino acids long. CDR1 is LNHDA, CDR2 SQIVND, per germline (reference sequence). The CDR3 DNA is TGTGCCAGTAGTAGAACAGGGGCAAACACTGAAGCTTTCTTT. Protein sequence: CASSRTGANTEAFF.

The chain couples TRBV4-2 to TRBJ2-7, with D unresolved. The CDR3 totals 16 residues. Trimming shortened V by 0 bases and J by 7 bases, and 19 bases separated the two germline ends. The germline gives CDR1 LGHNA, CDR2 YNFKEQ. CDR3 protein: CASSQEGSSHGDEQYF. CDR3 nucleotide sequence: TGTGCCAGCAGCCAAGAGGGCTCCTCCCACGGTGATGAGCAGTACTTC.

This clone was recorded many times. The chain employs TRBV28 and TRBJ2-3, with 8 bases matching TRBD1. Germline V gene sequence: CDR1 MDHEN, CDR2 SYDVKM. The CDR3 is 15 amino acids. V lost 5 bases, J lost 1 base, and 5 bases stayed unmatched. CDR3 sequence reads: CASSALDRGTDTQYF. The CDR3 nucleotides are TGTGCCAGCAGTGCTTTGGACAGGGGCACAGATACGCAGTATTTT.

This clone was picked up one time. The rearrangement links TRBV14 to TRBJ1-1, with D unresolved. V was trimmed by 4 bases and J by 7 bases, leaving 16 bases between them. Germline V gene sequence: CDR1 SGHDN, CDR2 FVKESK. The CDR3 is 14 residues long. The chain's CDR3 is CASSRSGVWGEAFF. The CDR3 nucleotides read TGTGCCAGCAGCCGCAGCGGGGTTTGGGGTGAAGCTTTCTTT.

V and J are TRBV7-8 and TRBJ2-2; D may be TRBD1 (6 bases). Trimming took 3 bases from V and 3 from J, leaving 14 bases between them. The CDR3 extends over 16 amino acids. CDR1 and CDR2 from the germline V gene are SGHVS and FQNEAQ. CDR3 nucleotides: TGTGCCAGCAGCTTTTATCAGGGGCCCGACACCGGGGAGCTGTTTTTT. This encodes CASSFYQGPDTGELFF.

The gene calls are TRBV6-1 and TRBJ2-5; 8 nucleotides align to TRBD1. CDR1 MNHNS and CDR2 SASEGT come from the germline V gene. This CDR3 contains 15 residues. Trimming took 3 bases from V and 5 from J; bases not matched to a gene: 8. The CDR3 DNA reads TGTGCCAGCAGTGATCCGGACAGGGTATACGAGACCCAGTACTTC. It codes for CASSDPDRVYETQYF.

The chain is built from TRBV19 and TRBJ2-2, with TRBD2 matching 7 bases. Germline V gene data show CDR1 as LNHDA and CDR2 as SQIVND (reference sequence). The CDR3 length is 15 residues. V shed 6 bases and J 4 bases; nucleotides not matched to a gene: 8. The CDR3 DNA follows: TGTGCCAGTAGCGAACCGCGGGGGTTCACCGGGGAGCTGTTTTTT. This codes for CASSEPRGFTGELFF.

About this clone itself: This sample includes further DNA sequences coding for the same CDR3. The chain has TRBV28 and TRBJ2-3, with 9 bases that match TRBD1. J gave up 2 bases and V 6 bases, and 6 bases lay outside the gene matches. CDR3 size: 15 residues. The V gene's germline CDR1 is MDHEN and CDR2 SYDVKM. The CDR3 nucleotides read TGTGCCAGCAGCAGGACAGGGGACCTCACAGATACGCAGTATTTT. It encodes CASSRTGDLTDTQYF.

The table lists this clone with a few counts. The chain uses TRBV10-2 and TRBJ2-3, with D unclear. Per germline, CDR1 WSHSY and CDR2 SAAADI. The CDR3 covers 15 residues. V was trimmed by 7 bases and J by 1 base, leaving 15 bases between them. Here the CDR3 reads CASTPVEGRTDTQYF. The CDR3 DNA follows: TGCGCCAGCACTCCGGTGGAAGGACGCACAGATACGCAGTATTTT.